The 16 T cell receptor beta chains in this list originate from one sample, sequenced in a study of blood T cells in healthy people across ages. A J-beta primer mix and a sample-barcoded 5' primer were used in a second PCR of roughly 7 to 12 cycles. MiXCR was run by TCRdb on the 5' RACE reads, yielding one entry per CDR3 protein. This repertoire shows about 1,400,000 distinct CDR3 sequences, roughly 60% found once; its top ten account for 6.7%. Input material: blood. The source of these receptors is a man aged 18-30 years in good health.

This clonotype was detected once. CDR3 DNA: TGCGCCAGCAGCCAAGTTCCCGGGACAGGTGATGAAAAACTGTTTTTT. Protein: CASSQVPGTGDEKLFF. The rearrangement uses TRBV4-3 and TRBJ1-4, with TRBD1 identical over 8 bases. The CDR3 totals 16 residues. Germline lookup yields CDR1 LGHNA and CDR2 YSLEER. After removal of 1 base from V and 6 bases from J, the junction contained 7 bases not matched to a gene.

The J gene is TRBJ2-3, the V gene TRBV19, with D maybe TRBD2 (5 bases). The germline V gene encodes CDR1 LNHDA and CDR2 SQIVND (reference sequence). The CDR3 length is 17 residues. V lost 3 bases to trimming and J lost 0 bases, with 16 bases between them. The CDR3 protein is CASSMEADGGSTDTQYF. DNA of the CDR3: TGTGCCAGTAGTATGGAGGCGGATGGCGGTAGCACAGATACGCAGTATTTT.

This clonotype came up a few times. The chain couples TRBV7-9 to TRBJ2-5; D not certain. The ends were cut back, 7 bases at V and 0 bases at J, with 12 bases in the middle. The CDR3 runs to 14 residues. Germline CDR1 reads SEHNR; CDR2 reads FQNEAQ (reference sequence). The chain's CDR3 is CASIEGPNQETQYF. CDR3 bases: TGTGCCAGCATAGAAGGACCAAACCAAGAGACCCAGTACTTC.

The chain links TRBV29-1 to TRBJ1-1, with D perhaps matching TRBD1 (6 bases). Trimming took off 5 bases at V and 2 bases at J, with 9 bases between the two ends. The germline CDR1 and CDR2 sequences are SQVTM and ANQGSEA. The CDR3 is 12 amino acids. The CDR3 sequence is CSVRDTNTEAFF. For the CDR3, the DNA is TGCAGCGTTAGGGACACAAACACTGAAGCTTTCTTT.

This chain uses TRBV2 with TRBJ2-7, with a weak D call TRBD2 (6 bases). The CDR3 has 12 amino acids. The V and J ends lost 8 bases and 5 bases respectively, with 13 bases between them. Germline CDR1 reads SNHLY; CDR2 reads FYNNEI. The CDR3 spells CASGTGLNEQYF. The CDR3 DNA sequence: TGTGCCAGCGGGACTGGCCTCAACGAGCAGTACTTC. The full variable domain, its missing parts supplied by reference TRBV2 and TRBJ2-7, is EPEVTQTPSHQVTQMGQEVILRCVPISNHLYFYWYRQILGQKVEFLVSFYNNEISEKSEIFDDQFSVERPDGSNFTLKIRSTKLEDSAMYFCASGTGLNEQYFGPGTRLTVT.

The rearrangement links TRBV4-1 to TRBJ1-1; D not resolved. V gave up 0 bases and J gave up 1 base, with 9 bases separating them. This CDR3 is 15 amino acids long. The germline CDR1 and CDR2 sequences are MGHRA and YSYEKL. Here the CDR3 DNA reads TGCGCCAGCAGCCAAGATGCGGCAGAGAACACTGAAGCTTTCTTT. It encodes CASSQDAAENTEAFF.

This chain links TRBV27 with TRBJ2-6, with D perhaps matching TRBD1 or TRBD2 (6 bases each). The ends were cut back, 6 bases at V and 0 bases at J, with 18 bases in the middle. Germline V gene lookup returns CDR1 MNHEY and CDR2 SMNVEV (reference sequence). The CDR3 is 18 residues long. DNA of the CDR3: TGTGCCAGCAGGAAGGAGACTAGGACAGTCTCTGGGGCCAACGTCCTGACTTTC. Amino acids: CASRKETRTVSGANVLTF.

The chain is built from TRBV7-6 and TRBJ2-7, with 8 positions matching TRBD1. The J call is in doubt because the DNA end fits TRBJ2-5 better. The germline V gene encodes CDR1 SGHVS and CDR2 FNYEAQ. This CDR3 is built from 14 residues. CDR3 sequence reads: CASSLWGQEETQYF. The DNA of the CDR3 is TGTGCCAGCAGCTTATGGGGACAGGAAGAGACCCAGTACTTC.

CDR3 sequence: CSVEERTSGRVGNEQFF. As DNA, the CDR3 is TGCAGCGTTGAAGAGCGGACTAGCGGGAGGGTTGGCAATGAGCAGTTCTTC. The rearrangement links TRBV29-1 to TRBJ2-1, with 15 bases aligning to TRBD2. The V gene end was trimmed by 0 bases and the J gene end by 6 bases; junction bases not matched to a gene: 6. CDR1 and CDR2 from the germline V gene are SQVTM and ANQGSEA. The CDR3 is 17 amino acids.

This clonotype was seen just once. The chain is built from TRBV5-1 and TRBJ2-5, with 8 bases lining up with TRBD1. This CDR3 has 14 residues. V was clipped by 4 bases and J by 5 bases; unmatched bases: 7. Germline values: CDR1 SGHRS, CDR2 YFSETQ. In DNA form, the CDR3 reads TGCGCCAGCAGCCACCAAGGGGACAGGGAGACCCAGTACTTC. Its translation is CASSHQGDRETQYF.

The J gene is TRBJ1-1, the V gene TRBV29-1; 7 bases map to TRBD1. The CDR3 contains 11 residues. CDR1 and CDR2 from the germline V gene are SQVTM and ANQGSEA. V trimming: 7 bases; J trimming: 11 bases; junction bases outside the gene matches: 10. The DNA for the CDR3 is TGCAGCGGTGAGATGGAGGGGGCGGCTTTCTTT. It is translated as CSGEMEGAAFF.

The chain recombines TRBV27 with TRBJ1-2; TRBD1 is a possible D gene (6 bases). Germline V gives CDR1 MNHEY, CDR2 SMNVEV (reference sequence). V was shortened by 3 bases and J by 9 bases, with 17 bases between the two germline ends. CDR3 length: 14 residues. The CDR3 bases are TGTGCCAGCAGTTTGGAACCCCAGGGGAGTAGCTACACCTTC. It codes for CASSLEPQGSSYTF.

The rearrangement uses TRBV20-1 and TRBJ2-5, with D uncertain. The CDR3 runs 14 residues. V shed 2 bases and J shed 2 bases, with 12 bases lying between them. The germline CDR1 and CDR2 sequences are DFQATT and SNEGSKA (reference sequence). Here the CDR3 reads CSARKTSAQETQYF. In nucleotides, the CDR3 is TGCAGTGCTAGAAAGACGTCGGCACAAGAGACCCAGTACTTC.

The CDR3 loop reads CASSDRQGLHNEQFF. In DNA form, the CDR3 reads TGCGCCAGCAGCGACCGACAGGGGCTCCACAATGAGCAGTTCTTC. V is TRBV5-1 and J is TRBJ2-1, with 8 bases fitting TRBD1. The CDR3 runs 15 residues. V dropped 4 bases and J dropped 5; count of bases not matched to a gene: 8. Germline lookup yields CDR1 SGHRS and CDR2 YFSETQ.

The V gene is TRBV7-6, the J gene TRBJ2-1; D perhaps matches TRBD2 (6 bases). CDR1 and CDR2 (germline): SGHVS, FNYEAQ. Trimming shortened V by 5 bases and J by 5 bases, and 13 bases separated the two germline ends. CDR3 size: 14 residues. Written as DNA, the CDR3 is TGTGCCAGCAGCGTTCCGGGACTGCACAATGAGCAGTTCTTC. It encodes CASSVPGLHNEQFF.

The CDR3 DNA follows: TGCAGTGCTAGAGGAGAGGGGCCCATTCAGTACTTC. It translates to CSARGEGPIQYF. The V gene is TRBV20-1, the J gene TRBJ2-4, with D possibly being TRBD1 or TRBD2 (5 bases each). This CDR3 is 12 amino acids long. The V gene's germline CDR1 is DFQATT and CDR2 SNEGSKA (reference sequence). V shed 1 base and J shed 9 bases, with 10 bases lying between them.